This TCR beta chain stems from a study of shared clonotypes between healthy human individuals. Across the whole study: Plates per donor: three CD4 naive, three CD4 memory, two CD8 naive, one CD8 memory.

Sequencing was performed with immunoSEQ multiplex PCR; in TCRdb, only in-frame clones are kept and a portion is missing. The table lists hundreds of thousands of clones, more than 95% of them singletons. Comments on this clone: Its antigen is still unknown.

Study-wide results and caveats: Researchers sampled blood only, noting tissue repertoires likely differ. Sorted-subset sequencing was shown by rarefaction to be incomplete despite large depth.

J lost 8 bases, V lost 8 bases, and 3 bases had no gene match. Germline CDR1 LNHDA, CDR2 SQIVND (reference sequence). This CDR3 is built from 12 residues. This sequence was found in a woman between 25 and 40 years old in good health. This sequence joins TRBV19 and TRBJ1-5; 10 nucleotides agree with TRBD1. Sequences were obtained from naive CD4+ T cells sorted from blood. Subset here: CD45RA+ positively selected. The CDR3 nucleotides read TGTGCCAGTGGGGACAGGGGTGAGCCCCAGCATTTT. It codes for CASGDRGEPQHF.